This T cell receptor beta chain was identified in a study of spatial heterogeneity in lung cancer. About the research overall: Sequences of the beta chain were consistently detected in greater numbers than alpha-chain sequences. In the raw reads, each unique TCR and UMI combination was present more than ten times on average.

This CDR3 has 17 amino acids. After removal of 0 bases from V and 5 bases from J, the junction contained 7 bases not matched to a gene. Germline V gene lookup returns CDR1 MGHRA and CDR2 YSYEKL. Time point denoted: sample taken at primary tumor resection. Unsorted tumor, nontumor lung tissue or cryopreserved PBMC supplied the whole RNA. Untreated early-stage non-small cell lung cancer patients, 65 to 90 in total, were the donors. Single TCR cDNA molecules each had their own unique molecular identifier. TCRdb passed the 5' RACE reads through MiXCR, listing each CDR3 protein once. This sample has 2,500 to 3,500 distinct CDR3 sequences, with roughly 13% found just once.

The chain is built from TRBV4-1 and TRBJ1-6, with TRBD1 matching 7 bases. Sequencing was performed on normal lung tissue next to the tumor, taken at surgery. The clonotype originates from a male donor with early-stage non-small cell lung cancer. This CDR3 is CASSQERSGTDNSPLHF. The DNA of the CDR3 is TGCGCCAGCAGCCAAGAAAGATCCGGGACAGATAATTCACCCCTCCACTTT.